This T cell receptor beta chain was recorded in a study of blood T cell repertoires in COVID-19. On the study more broadly: COVID-19 samples from acute and convalescent phases originated in the United States, Italy and Spain.

TCRdb's copy holds only in-frame clones and misses some; the assay was immunoSEQ multiplex PCR. This table holds about 210,000 clones, 88% found once. The J segment lost 8 bases and the V segment lost 1 base, leaving 14 bases of the junction unmatched. Germline V gene lookup returns CDR1 SSHAT and CDR2 FNYEAQ (reference sequence). The CDR3 extends over 18 amino acids. Sequenced input: peripheral blood. This TCR was sampled from a man aged 18 to 30 with active or convalescent COVID-19. The rearrangement uses TRBV7-7 and TRBJ2-1; TRBD2 aligns across 10 bases. CDR3 sequence: CASSLEARASGSPDEQFF. DNA of the CDR3: TGTGCCAGCAGCTTAGAGGCCAGGGCTAGCGGGAGTCCGGATGAGCAGTTCTTC.